These T cell receptor beta chains were read from a single sample in a study of radiotherapy plus CTLA-4 blockade in lung cancer. The assay was immunoSEQ multiplex PCR, and TCRdb's table has in-frame clones only and misses some. The sample records 120,000 or so clones, over 80% being singletons. This sample comprised peripheral blood, obtained from a patient treated with radiotherapy plus ipilimumab. These receptors came from a human donor with non-small cell lung cancer that progressed on radiotherapy plus ipilimumab. The CDR3 runs from the conserved cysteine through the conserved F or W. The D gene is left open where the match is weak.

D gene	J gene	V gene	CDR3 protein
TRBD2	TRBJ2-3	TRBV5-1	CASSEGLAGTDTQYF
.	TRBJ1-2	TRBV4-2	CASSRTGAVDGYTF
.	TRBJ2-5	TRBV5-1	CASSLWGGAGAIGETQYF
.	TRBJ2-7	TRBV7-8	CASSAPPYEQYF
.	TRBJ2-7	TRBV29-1	CSVGQANEQYF
.	TRBJ1-1	TRBV5-1	CASSKGVVNTEAFF
TRBD1	TRBJ2-7	TRBV6-1	CASSLQGGRYEQYF
TRBD1	TRBJ1-3	TRBV11-3	CASSWTGGVISGNTIYF
.	TRBJ2-7	TRBV6-6	CASSRVPGPYEQYF
.	TRBJ2-7	TRBV25-1	CASSEHLGGAEQYF
TRBD2	TRBJ2-2	TRBV11-2	CASTKSGRNTGELFF
TRBD2	TRBJ2-7	TRBV10-3	CAISTSGTSYEQYF
.	TRBJ1-2	TRBV6-1	CASTLIRQINYGYTF
.	TRBJ2-4	TRBV21-1	CARARGSPKNIQYF
.	TRBJ1-1	TRBV18	CASSQGGMNTEAFF
.	TRBJ1-1	TRBV27	CASSQRERTEAFF
.	TRBJ2-3	TRBV4-2	CASSQQSGDTQYF
TRBD2	TRBJ2-7	TRBV5-1	CASSLELAGSYEQYF
.	TRBJ1-2	TRBV19	CASRDRGAGVPGYTF
TRBD1	TRBJ1-1	TRBV6-1	CASSERGQGAYRTEAFF
TRBD1	TRBJ1-5	TRBV29-1	CSVAGTGAHQPQHF
.	TRBJ2-7	TRBV1	CTSSHKGGAESSYEQYF
.	TRBJ1-2	TRBV9	CASTSPGGYGYTF
TRBD1	TRBJ2-2	TRBV6-1	CATLRDRASWGELFF
TRBD2	TRBJ2-4	TRBV19	CASSIMGGAKNIQYF
TRBD1	TRBJ1-2	TRBV6-5	CASRRGRGDYGYTF
TRBD2	TRBJ2-1	TRBV27	CASSLWVSGSEEQFF
.	TRBJ2-1	TRBV2	CASRPRLLAYNEQFF
TRBD1	TRBJ2-7	TRBV12-5	CASGLVHASAGTGGSSYEQYF
TRBD2	TRBJ2-3	TRBV9	CASSGTSGTDTQYF
.	TRBJ2-5	TRBV29-1	CSVEGTLEGNKGETQYF
.	TRBJ1-1	TRBV19	CASSIEEGDEAFF
.	TRBJ1-1	TRBV5-6	CASSFLGVQNTEAFF
.	TRBJ2-1	TRBV5-1	CASSATGYNEQFF
.	TRBJ2-2	TRBV11-3	CASSLGWVGNTGELFF
.	TRBJ2-7	TRBV11-2	CASSLGRLGSPREQYF
TRBD2	TRBJ2-7	TRBV30	CAWSVQSGRFYEQYF
.	TRBJ2-3	TRBV7-9	CASTQSGSTDTQYF
.	TRBJ1-2	TRBV7-2	CASSLSWGMGSGYTF
TRBD1	TRBJ1-2	TRBV27	CASSSRQGVHGYTF
.	TRBJ2-1	TRBV28	CASSLLRGGNEQFF